Following are 12 T cell receptor beta chains from one sample sequenced in a study of identical twins. TCRdb independently ran MiXCR on the 5' RACE reads; one entry per CDR3 protein. The sample consists of about 690,000 distinct CDR3 sequences, around 21% of them appearing once. This sample was shared with a second study, whose subject was T cells expressing NK-cell markers.

The sequencing input was PBMCs. These receptors came from a woman aged 18 to 35 in good health.

The chain recombines TRBV6-5 with TRBJ2-7; unclear D gene. The length of the CDR3 is 15 residues. V was clipped by 2 bases and J by 5 bases, with 16 bases between them. Germline assignment: CDR1 MNHEY and CDR2 SVGAGI. The CDR3 DNA sequence: TGTGCCAGCAGTTACCGACGTGAACAGTTCGACGAGCAGTACTTC. It is translated as CASSYRREQFDEQYF.

This clonotype came up many times. The rearrangement uses TRBV5-1 and TRBJ2-5, with TRBD1 identical over 8 bases. Germline V lookup: CDR1 SGHRS, CDR2 YFSETQ. The CDR3 runs 14 residues. The V and J ends lost 2 bases and 5 bases, in that order; junction bases with no gene match: 5. As DNA, the CDR3 is TGCGCCAGCAGCTTAAGGACAGGGACCGAGACCCAGTACTTC. As protein: CASSLRTGTETQYF.

This clonotype showed up just a few times. The V and J genes are TRBV27 and TRBJ2-5; 9 bases match TRBD2. CDR3 size: 17 residues. The trim removed 5 bases at V and 14 bases at J, leaving 24 bases unmatched. In germline, CDR1 is MNHEY, CDR2 SMNVEV (reference sequence). In DNA, the CDR3 is TGTGCCAGCAGTATCCCTGCAGCGGGGGGCGGTACAGCAGTAAGTTACTTC. This translates into CASSIPAAGGGTAVSYF.

The chain recombines TRBV12-3 or TRBV12-4 with TRBJ2-2, with 11 bases matching TRBD2. V dropped 6 bases and J dropped 3; count of bases not matched to a gene: 9. The length of the CDR3 is 17 residues. The CDR3 bases are TGTGCCAGCAGGCTTAGCGGGAGGGCCTATTACACCGGGGAGCTGTTTTTT. Translation gives CASRLSGRAYYTGELFF.

V and J are TRBV6-6 and TRBJ2-5; weak D call: TRBD1 (5 bases). This CDR3 is built from 13 residues. In germline, CDR1 is MNHNY, CDR2 SVGAGI (reference sequence). The germline V and J ends were trimmed by 7 bases and 4 bases, with 13 bases remaining between them. CDR3 nucleotides: TGTGCCAGCAACAGGTTACTAAGAGAGACCCAGTACTTC. Its protein product is CASNRLLRETQYF.

The chain employs TRBV15 and TRBJ2-1, with 8 bases fitting TRBD2. J was trimmed by 6 bases and V by 3 bases; bases with no gene match: 7. Germline CDR1 and CDR2: LNHNV and YYDKDF (reference sequence). The CDR3 has 15 amino acids. CDR3 DNA: TGTGCCACCAGCAGGGTGGGACTAGAGCCCAATGAGCAGTTCTTC. Residues: CATSRVGLEPNEQFF.

This clonotype was picked up one time. V is TRBV20-1 and J is TRBJ2-1; possibly TRBD1 for D (6 bases). Per germline, CDR1 DFQATT and CDR2 SNEGSKA (reference sequence). There are 17 residues in the CDR3. V shed 0 bases and J shed 4 bases, with 19 bases lying between them. As DNA, the CDR3 is TGCAGTGCTAGAGATAGGGTAGGGGGACACATTTACAATGAGCAGTTCTTC. Translating it yields CSARDRVGGHIYNEQFF.

At least ten counts were recorded for this clonotype. V and J are TRBV9 and TRBJ2-1; tentatively, D is TRBD2 (5 bases). Trimming pared 0 bases from V and 4 bases from J, leaving 11 bases between. The germline V gene has CDR1 SGDLS and CDR2 YYNGEE. The CDR3 length is 15 residues. This CDR3 reads CASSVVSGHYNEQFF. The CDR3 DNA sequence: TGTGCCAGCAGCGTAGTGAGCGGCCATTACAATGAGCAGTTCTTC.

This clonotype was counted many times. The CDR3 sequence: CASSRGTSGRDGELFF. The CDR3 DNA is TGTGCCAGCAGCCGAGGGACTAGCGGGAGAGATGGGGAGCTGTTTTTT. This chain links TRBV6-1 with TRBJ2-2; TRBD2 aligns across 14 bases. This CDR3 has 16 amino acids. Trimming cost V 6 bases and J 8 bases; bases outside gene matches: 8. The germline gives CDR1 MNHNS, CDR2 SASEGT.

This clonotype was seen a handful of times. The chain carries TRBV12-3 or TRBV12-4 and TRBJ2-3; D remains unclear. Trimming stripped 3 bases from V and 4 bases from J, with 8 bases between. This CDR3 contains 13 residues. CDR3 protein: CASSFRPPDTQYF. For the CDR3, the DNA is TGTGCCAGCAGTTTTCGACCGCCAGATACGCAGTATTTT.

CDR3 coding DNA: TGTGCCAGCAGTTACAGTCGGGGCAGGGGGAGTAATTCACCCCTCCACTTT. Its translation is CASSYSRGRGSNSPLHF. The gene calls are TRBV6-5 and TRBJ1-6; 7 bases map to TRBD1. Trimming cost V 2 bases and J 6 bases; bases outside gene matches: 10. Germline values: CDR1 MNHEY, CDR2 SVGAGI. CDR3 length: 17 amino acids.

This clonotype turned up a few times. The chain uses TRBV7-2 and TRBJ2-5; D unclear. The CDR3 covers 12 residues. V was cut by 4 bases and J by 5 bases, with 8 bases left in between. In germline, CDR1 is SGHTA, CDR2 FQGNSA. CDR3 residues: CASSYTTETQYF. CDR3 nucleotide sequence: TGTGCCAGCAGCTACACAACGGAGACCCAGTACTTC.